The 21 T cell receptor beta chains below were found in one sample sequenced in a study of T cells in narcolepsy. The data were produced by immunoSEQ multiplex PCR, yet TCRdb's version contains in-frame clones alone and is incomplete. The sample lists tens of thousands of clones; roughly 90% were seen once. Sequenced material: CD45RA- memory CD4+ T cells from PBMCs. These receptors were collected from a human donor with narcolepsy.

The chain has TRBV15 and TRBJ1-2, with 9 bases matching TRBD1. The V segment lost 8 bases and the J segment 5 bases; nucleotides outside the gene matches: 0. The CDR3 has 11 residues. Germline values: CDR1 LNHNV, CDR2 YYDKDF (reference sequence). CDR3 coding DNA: TGTGCCACCGGGACAGGGTATGGCTACACCTTC. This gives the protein CATGTGYGYTF. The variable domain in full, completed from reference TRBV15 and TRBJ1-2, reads DAMVIQNPRYQVTQFGKPVTLSCSQTLNHNVMYWYQQKSSQAPKLLFHYYDKDFNNEADTPDNFQSRRPNTSFCFLDIRSPGLGDTAMYLCATGTGYGYTFGSGTRLTVV.

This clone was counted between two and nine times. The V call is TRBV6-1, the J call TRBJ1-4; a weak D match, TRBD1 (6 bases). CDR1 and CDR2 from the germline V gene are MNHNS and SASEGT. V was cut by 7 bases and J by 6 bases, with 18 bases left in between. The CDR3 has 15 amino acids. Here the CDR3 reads CASNGGGDPDEKLFF. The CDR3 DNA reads TGTGCCAGCAATGGAGGGGGGGATCCAGATGAAAAACTGTTTTTT.

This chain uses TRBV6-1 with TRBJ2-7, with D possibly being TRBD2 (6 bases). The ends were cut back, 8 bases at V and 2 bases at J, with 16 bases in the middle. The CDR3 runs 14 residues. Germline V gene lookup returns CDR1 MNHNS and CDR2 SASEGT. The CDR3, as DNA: TGTGCCAGCCGCCTTCTTAGCGGCCCCTACGAGCAGTACTTC. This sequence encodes CASRLLSGPYEQYF.

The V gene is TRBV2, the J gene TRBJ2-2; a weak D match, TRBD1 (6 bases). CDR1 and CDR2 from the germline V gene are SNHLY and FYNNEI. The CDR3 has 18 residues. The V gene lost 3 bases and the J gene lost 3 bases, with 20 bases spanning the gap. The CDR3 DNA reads TGTGCCAGCAGTGACACAGGGTTTATGGAATTCTACACCGGGGAGCTGTTTTTT. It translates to CASSDTGFMEFYTGELFF.

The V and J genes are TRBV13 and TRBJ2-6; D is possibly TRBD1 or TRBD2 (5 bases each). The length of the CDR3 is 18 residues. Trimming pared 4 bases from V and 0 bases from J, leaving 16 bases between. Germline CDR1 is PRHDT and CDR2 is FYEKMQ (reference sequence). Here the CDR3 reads CASSWGRRTLSGANVLTF. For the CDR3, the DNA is TGTGCCAGCAGCTGGGGACGGCGGACCCTCTCTGGGGCCAACGTCCTGACTTTC.

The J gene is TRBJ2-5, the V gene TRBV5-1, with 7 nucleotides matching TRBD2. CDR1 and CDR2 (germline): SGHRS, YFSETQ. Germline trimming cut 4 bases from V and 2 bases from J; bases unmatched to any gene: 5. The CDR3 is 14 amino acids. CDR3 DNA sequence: TGCGCCAGCAGCGCGAGCGGGAAACAAGAGACCCAGTACTTC. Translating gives CASSASGKQETQYF.

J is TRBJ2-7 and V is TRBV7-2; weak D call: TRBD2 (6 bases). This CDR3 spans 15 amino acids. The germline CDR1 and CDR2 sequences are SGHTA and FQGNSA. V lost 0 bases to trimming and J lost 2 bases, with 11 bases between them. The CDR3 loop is CASSLAGTGAYEQYF. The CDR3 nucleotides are TGTGCCAGCAGCTTAGCAGGGACGGGAGCCTACGAGCAGTACTTC.

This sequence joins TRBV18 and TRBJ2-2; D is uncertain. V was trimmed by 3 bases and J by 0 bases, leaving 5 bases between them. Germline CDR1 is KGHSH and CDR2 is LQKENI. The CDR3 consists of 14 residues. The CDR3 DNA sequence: TGTGCCAGCTCACCCCCCACGAACACCGGGGAGCTGTTTTTT. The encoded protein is CASSPPTNTGELFF.

In nucleotides, the CDR3 is TGCGCCAGCGTAGCTAGCGGGGGGGCTGGGTACAATGAGCAGTTCTTC. Encoded protein: CASVASGGAGYNEQFF. This sequence joins TRBV5-1 and TRBJ2-1; 12 nucleotides agree with TRBD2. The CDR3 is 16 amino acids. CDR1 and CDR2 (germline): SGHRS, YFSETQ. Unmatched junction bases numbered 9, after V lost 7 bases and J lost 4 bases.

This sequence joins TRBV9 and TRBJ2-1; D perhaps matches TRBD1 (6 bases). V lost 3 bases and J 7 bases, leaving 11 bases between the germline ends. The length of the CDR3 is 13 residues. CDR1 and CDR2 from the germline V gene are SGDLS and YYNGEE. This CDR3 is CASSGPGVNEQFF. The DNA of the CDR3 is TGTGCCAGCAGCGGGCCAGGGGTTAATGAGCAGTTCTTC.

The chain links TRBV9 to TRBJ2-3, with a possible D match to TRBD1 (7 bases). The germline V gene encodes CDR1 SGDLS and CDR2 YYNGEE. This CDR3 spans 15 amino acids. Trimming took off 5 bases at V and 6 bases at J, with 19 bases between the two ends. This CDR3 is CASSPPRGDLDTQYF. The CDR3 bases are TGTGCCAGCAGTCCCCCCAGGGGGGATCTGGATACGCAGTATTTT. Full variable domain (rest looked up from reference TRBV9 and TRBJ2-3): DSGVTQTPKHLITATGQRVTLRCSPRSGDLSVYWYQQSLDQGLQFLIQYYNGEERAKGNILERFSAQQFPDLHSELNLSSLELGDSALYFCASSPPRGDLDTQYFGPGTRLTVL.

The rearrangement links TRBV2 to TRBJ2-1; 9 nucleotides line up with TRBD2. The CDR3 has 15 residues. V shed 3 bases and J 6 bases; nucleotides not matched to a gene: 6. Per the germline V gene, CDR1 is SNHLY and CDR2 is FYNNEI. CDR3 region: CASSEGGRASNEQFF. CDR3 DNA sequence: TGTGCCAGCAGTGAGGGCGGGAGGGCGAGCAATGAGCAGTTCTTC.

CDR3 coding DNA: TGTGCCAGCAGCTTGGACCCTCAGGAGACCCAGTACTTC. This sequence encodes CASSLDPQETQYF. The chain joins TRBV5-4 to TRBJ2-5; D is unclear. CDR3 size: 13 residues. Deletions cut 0 bases from V and 5 bases from J, with 8 bases between. In germline, CDR1 is SGHNT, CDR2 YYREEE (reference sequence).

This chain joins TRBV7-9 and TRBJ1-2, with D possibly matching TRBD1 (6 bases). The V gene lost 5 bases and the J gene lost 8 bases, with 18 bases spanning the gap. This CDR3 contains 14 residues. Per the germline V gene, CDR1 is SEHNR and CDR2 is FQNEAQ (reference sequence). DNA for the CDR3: TGTGCCAGCAGCCCTTATACGGGACACAAGGGCTACACCTTC. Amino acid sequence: CASSPYTGHKGYTF.

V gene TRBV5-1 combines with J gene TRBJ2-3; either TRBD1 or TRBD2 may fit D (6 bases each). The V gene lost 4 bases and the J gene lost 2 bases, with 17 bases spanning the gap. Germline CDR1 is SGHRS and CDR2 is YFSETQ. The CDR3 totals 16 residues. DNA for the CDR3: TGCGCCAGCAGCACGGAACTAGGGGGGTTCACAGATACGCAGTATTTT. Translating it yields CASSTELGGFTDTQYF.

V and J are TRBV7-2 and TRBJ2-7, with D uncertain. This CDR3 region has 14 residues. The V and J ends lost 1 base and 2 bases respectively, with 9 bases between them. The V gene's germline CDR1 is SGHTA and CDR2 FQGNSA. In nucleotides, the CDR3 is TGTGCCAGCAGCTTAGATTTTGGGGCCTACGAGCAGTACTTC. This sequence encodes CASSLDFGAYEQYF. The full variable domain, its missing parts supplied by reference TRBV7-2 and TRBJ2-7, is GAGVSQSPSNKVTEKGKDVELRCDPISGHTALYWYRQSLGQGLEFLIYFQGNSAPDKSGLPSDRFSAERTGGSVSTLTIQRTQQEDSAVYLCASSLDFGAYEQYFGPGTRLTVT.

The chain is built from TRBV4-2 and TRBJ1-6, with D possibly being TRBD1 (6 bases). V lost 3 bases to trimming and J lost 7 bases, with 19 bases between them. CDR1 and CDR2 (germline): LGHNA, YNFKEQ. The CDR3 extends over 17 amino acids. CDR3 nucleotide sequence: TGTGCCAGCAGCCAGAACCTCAGACAGGCTCTGAATTCACCCCTCCACTTT. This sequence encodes CASSQNLRQALNSPLHF.

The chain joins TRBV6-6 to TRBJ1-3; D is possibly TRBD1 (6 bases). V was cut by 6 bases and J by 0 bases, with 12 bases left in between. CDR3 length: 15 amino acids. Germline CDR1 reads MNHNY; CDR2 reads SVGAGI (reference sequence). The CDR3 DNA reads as TGTGCCAGCAGGCTCAGGGGCCCCTCTGGAAACACCATATATTTT. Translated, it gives CASRLRGPSGNTIYF.

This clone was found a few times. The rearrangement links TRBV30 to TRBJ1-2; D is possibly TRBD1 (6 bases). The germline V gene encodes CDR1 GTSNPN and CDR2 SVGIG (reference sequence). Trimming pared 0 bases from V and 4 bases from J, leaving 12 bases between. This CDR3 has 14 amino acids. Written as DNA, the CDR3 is TGTGCCTGGAGTGTAGGACAGATCCTCTATGGCTACACCTTC. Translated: CAWSVGQILYGYTF.

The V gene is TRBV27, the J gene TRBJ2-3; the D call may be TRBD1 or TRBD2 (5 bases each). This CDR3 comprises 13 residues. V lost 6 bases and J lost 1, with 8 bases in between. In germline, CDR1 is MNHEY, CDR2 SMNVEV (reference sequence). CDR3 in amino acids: CASSWDRTDTQYF. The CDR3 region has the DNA TGTGCCAGCAGCTGGGACCGCACAGATACGCAGTATTTT.

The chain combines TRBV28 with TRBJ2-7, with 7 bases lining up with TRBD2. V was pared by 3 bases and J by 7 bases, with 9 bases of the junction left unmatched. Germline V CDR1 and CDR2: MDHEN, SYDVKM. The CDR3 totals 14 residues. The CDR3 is CASSLAGAGREQYF. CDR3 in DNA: TGTGCCAGCAGTTTGGCCGGAGCCGGGAGGGAGCAGTACTTC.